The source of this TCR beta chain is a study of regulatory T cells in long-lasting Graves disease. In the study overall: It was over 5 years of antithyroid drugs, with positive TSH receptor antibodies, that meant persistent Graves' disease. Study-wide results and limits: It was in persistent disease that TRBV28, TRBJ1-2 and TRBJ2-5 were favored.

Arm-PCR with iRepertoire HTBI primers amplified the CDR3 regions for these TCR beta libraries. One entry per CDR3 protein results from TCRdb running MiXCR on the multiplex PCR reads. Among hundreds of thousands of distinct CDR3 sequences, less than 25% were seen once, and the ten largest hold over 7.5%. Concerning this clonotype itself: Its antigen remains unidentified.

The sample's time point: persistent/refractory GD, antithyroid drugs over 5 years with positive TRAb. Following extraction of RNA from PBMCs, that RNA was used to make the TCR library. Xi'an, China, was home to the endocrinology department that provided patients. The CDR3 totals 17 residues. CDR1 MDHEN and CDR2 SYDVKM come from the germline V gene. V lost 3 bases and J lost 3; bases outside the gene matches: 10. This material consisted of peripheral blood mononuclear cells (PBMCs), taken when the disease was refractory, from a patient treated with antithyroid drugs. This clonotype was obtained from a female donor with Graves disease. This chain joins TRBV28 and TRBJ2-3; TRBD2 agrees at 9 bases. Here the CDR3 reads CASSFIGGRDFTDTQYF. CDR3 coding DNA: TGTGCCAGCAGTTTCATAGGCGGGAGGGATTTTACAGATACGCAGTATTTT.